This T cell receptor (beta chain) emerged from a study of CD8+CD57+ T cells in acquired aplastic anemia. Study-level information: On average, sorted CD4+ and CD8+ cells gave roughly 3 ug of DNA.

The CDR3 totals 16 residues. CDR1 SNHLY and CDR2 FYNNEI come from the germline V gene. Between the trimmed V and J ends, which lost 3 bases and 2 bases, there was a span of 14 bases. Sequencing was done on patients that had shown CD8+CD57+ cell expansion by flow cytometry. Genomic DNA, serving as template, underwent TCR beta VDJ and CDR3 profiling. One entry per CDR3 protein, called by TCRdb with MiXCR from the reads. The table includes a few hundred thousand distinct CDR3 sequences, under 55% detected once. The chain has TRBV2 and TRBJ1-3, with D hard to call. This clonotype was sampled from a human donor with aplastic anemia. Source material: sorted CD4+, CD8+, or CD8+CD57+ T cells (not recorded which) from PBMCs. Here the CDR3 DNA reads TGTGCCAGCAGTGATCTTCGGGGTAAGGCTGGAAACACCATATATTTT. It translates to CASSDLRGKAGNTIYF.